This T cell receptor (beta chain) was obtained from a study of identical twins. Study-level results: Twin pairs had excess sharing that was weaker in beta out-of-frame sequences. Abundant cord blood beta clonotypes carried fewer insertions; memory repertoires showed none.

The CDR3 has 12 residues. V lost 4 bases and J 2 bases, leaving 4 bases between the germline ends. One entry per CDR3 protein, called by TCRdb with MiXCR from the 5' RACE reads. The table has under 300,000 distinct CDR3 sequences, about 13% seen once. Many counts were recorded for this clonotype. Its antigen remains unknown. This sample also appeared in a second study, on yellow fever vaccine responses in identical twins.

The sequenced sample consisted of memory (CD45RO+) T cells sorted from blood. The TCR comes from a woman aged 18-29 years in good health. The rearrangement joins TRBV12-3 or TRBV12-4 to TRBJ2-3, with D unresolved. CDR3 region: CASSSLTDTQYF. Here the CDR3 DNA reads TGTGCCAGCAGTTCCCTCACAGATACGCAGTATTTT.